This T cell receptor (beta chain) was identified during a study of shared clonotypes between healthy human individuals (TCRdb year 2020). At the level of the whole study: The cohort included three men and a couple of women between 18 and 49 years of age. Blood TCR repertoires of five healthy adults were deeply sequenced to estimate repertoire size and the extent of clonotype sharing between individuals. To increase sequencing depth and limit assay-specific biases, different laboratories used diverse techniques to prepare libraries and sequence TCR repertoires. Leukapheresis yielded between about 0.85 and 9.5 billion PBMCs per donor.

The junction shows trimming of 4 bases on V and 5 bases on J, plus 20 bases between the germline ends. The germline V gene (reference sequence) supplies CDR1 SEHNR and CDR2 FQNEAQ. The CDR3 covers 16 residues, taking in both the cysteine and the phenylalanine. The kept DNA is CDR3 alone, 48 bases in frame from the first base. General findings and caveats noted by the study authors: The genetic and exposure-history diversity represented was limited by the small number of donors. Based on pairwise subsampling, the degree of clonotype sharing among donors was expected to be affected by sequencing depth. Sampling was limited to blood, and TCR repertoires in tissue likely differ from TCR repertoires in blood.

A note on this clone: The antigen it binds to is not known. The input lacks base qualities; no much larger clone sits a single base away.

The donors were healthy, HIV-negative adults with no recently reported acute infections or vaccinations. Every donor was a Caucasian adult living in Nashville, Tennessee, USA. For unsorted samples, approximately 81 million PBMCs were counted, and genomic DNA was extracted using the QIAamp DNA Blood Mini kit. After blood collection by leukapheresis, PBMCs were isolated using Ficoll-Histopaque density gradient centrifugation and then cryopreserved in the vapor phase of liquid nitrogen. TCR CDR3 regions were amplified from genomic DNA by multiplex PCR using the deep immunoSEQ assay. Extracted genomic DNA from each cell subset was distributed evenly across all wells of several immunoSEQ 96-well plates, and each plate was treated as a replicate. For unsorted PBMC, approximately 0.3 ug genomic DNA, equal to 32,000 or so T cell genomes, was loaded into each replicate PCR. Unsorted PBMC genomic DNA was sequenced across ten immunoSEQ deep assay plates. Purified libraries were measured with a Qubit 3.0 fluorometer, size-checked on a Bioanalyzer 2100, and measured again with the KAPA Library Quantification kit. Every immunoSEQ 96-well plate was sequenced on a dedicated single-read 150-cycle Illumina NextSeq 550 flow cell. Turning to the authors' computational methods: Because the immunoSEQ output included only junctional sequences and no quality scores, the filtering could not be the same as the filtering used for full-length reads. Sequences were annotated with PyIR, a Python wrapper for IgBLAST v1.9, using IMGT germline references to assign V/J genes and CDR3. Any read was removed if the V/J assignment was weak (E-value above 1e-6), the CDR3 was missing, or the read contained stop codons, out-of-frame junctions, or ambiguous translated residues. V3J clonotypes were defined as sequences sharing the same inferred V gene, J gene, and CDR3 amino acid sequence. Percentage overlap between repertoires was calculated by dividing the number of shared unique clonotypes by the size of the smaller repertoire. Richness of each repertoire was evaluated using RTK rarefaction, the Chao1 estimator, and Recon v2.1 estimates of unobserved clonotypes. This immuneACCESS table, as held by TCRdb, lists in-frame sequences with V and J called but not all clones. Of the missing ones, under half trace to an unresolved V gene in checked studies; the others have no known cause. The V and J calls and clone size come from that table; D and trimming were worked out from the DNA. This sample has about half a million clones in its table, and roughly 80% of those were observed once. The ten most abundant clones make up 12% of the sample.

The sequencing input was PBMCs. The receptor comes from a woman aged 40 to 50 in good health. Some clones in this sample may be carry-over from other donors' samples. This chain is built from TRBV7-9 and TRBJ2-5, and possibly TRBD2, on 6 matching bases. The sequence in DNA is TGTGCCAGCAGCTCCCCGGGGGAAGGGGCGGGTGAGACCCAGTACTTC. This is translated as CASSSPGEGAGETQYF.